This T cell receptor (beta chain) emerged from a study of T-cell memory formation after mild COVID-19. The germline CDR1 and CDR2 sequences are SGDLS and YYNGEE. The CDR3 totals 18 residues. After removal of 0 bases from V and 2 bases from J, the junction contained 8 bases not matched to a gene. TCRdb used MiXCR to reprocess the 5' RACE reads, holding one entry per CDR3 protein. In the table there are 90,000 to 120,000 distinct CDR3 sequences, under 15% of which are singletons. The chain combines TRBV9 with TRBJ2-5; 12 positions match TRBD2. The TCR sequence derives from a man younger than 30 who had mild COVID-19 (a few samples of this study predate the infection). Cell type and time point are not known. Sequencing input: PBMCs or a T cell subset sorted from them (not recorded which). DNA of the CDR3: TGTGCCAGCAGCGTAGGGGCTAGCGGGGGGGCCCCACAAGAGACCCAGTACTTC. This codes for CASSVGASGGAPQETQYF.